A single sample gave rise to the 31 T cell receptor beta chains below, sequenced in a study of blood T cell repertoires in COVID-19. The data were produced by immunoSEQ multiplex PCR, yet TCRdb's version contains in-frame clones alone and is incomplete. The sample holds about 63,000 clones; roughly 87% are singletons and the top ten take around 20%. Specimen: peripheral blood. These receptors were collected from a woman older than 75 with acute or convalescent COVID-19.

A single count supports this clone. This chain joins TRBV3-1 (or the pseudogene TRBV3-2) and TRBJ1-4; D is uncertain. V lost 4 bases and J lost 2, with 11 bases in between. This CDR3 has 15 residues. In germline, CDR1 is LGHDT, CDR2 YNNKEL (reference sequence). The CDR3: CASSLLRRTNEKLFF. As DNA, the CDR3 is TGTGCCAGCAGCCTACTCCGTCGGACTAATGAAAAACTGTTTTTT.

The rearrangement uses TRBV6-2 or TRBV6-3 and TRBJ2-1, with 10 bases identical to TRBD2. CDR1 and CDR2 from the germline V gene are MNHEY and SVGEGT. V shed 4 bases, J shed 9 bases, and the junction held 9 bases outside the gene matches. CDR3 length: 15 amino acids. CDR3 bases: TGTGCCAGCAGTTCGGGTCTAGCGGGAGCCAGTGAGCAGTTCTTC. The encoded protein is CASSSGLAGASEQFF.

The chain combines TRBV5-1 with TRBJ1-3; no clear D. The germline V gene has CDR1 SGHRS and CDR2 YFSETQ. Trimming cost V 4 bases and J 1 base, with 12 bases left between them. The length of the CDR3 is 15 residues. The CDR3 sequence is CASSPFGRSGNTIYF. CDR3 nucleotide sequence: TGCGCCAGCAGCCCCTTCGGTCGATCTGGAAACACCATATATTTT. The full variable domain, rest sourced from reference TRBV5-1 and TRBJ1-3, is KAGVTQTPRYLIKTRGQQVTLSCSPISGHRSVSWYQQTPGQGLQFLFEYFSETQRNKGNFPGRFSGRQFSNSRSEMNVSTLELGDSALYLCASSPFGRSGNTIYFGEGSWLTVV.

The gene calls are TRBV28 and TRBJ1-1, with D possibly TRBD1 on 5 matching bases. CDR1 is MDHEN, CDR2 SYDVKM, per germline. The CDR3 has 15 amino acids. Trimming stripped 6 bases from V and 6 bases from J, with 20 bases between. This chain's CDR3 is CASRVPGGVWAEAFF. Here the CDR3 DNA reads TGTGCCAGCAGGGTCCCTGGAGGGGTATGGGCTGAAGCTTTCTTT.

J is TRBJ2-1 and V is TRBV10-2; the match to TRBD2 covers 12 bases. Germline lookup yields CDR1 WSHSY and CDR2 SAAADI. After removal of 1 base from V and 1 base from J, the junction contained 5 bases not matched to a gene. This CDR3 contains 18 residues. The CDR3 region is CASSELRLAGASYNEQFF. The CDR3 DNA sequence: TGCGCCAGCAGTGAGTTAAGACTAGCGGGGGCATCCTACAATGAGCAGTTCTTC.

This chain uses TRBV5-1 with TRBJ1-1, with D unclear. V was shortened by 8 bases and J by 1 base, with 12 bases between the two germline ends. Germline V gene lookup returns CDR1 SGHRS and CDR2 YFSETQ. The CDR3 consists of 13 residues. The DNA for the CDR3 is TGCGCCAGTCGAGGTGTCGGGAACACTGAAGCTTTCTTT. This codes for CASRGVGNTEAFF. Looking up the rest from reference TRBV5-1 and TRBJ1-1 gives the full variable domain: KAGVTQTPRYLIKTRGQQVTLSCSPISGHRSVSWYQQTPGQGLQFLFEYFSETQRNKGNFPGRFSGRQFSNSRSEMNVSTLELGDSALYLCASRGVGNTEAFFGQGTRLTVV.

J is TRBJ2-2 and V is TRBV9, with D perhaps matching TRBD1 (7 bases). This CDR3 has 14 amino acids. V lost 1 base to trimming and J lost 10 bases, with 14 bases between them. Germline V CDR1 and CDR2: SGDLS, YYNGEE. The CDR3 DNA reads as TGTGCCAGCAGCGTATCTAGCGACAGGGTGGAGCTGTTTTTT. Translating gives CASSVSSDRVELFF.

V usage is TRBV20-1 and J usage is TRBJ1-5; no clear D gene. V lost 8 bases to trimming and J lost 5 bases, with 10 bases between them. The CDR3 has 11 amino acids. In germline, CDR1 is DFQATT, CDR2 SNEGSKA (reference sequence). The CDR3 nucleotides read TGCAGTTCTGCGGGTGATCAGCCCCAGCATTTT. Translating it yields CSSAGDQPQHF.

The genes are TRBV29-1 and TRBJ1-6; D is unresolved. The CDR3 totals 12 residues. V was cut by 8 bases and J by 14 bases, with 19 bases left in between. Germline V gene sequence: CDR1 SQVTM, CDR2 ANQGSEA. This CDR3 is CSIRHSGGALHF. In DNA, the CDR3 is TGCAGCATTCGACACTCGGGAGGAGCCCTCCACTTT.

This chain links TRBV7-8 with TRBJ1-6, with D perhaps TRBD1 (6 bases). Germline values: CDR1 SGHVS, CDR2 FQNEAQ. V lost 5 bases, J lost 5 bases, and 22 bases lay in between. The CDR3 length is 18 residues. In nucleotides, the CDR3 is TGTGCCAGCAGCCCTAAAAACAGGGTTACGTCGAATAATTCACCCCTCCACTTT. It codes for CASSPKNRVTSNNSPLHF.

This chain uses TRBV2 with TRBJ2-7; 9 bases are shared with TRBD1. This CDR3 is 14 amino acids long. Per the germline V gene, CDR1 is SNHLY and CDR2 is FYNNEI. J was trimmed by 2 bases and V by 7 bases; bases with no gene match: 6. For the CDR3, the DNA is TGTGCCAGCACTCCCCGGGACAGGGCCTACGAGCAGTACTTC. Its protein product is CASTPRDRAYEQYF.

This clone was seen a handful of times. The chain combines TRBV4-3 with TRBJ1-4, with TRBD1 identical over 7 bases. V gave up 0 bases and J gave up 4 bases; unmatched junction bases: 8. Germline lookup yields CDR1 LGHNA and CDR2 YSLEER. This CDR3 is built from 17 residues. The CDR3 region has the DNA TGCGCCAGCAGCCAAGATTTCCGAAGACAGGGTAATGAAAAACTGTTTTTT. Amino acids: CASSQDFRRQGNEKLFF.

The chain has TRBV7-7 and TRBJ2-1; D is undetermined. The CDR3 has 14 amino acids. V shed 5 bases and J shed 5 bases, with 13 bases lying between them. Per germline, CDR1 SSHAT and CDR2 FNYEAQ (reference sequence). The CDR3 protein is CASSRTEINNEQFF. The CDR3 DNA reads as TGTGCCAGCAGCCGCACAGAGATTAACAATGAGCAGTTCTTC.

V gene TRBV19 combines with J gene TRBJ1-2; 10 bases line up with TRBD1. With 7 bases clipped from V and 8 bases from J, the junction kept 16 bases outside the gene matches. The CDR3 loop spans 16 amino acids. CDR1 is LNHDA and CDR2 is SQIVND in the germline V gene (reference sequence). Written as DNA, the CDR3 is TGTGCCAGTACCCCCCTCTCACGACAGGGGGCATGGGGCTACACCTTC. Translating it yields CASTPLSRQGAWGYTF.

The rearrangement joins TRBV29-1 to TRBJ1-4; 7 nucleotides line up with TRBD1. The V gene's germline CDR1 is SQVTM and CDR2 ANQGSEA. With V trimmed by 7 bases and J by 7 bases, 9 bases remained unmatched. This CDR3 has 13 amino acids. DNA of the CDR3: TGCAGCGGTGGACAGGTTGGGGGTGAAAAACTGTTTTTT. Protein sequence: CSGGQVGGEKLFF.

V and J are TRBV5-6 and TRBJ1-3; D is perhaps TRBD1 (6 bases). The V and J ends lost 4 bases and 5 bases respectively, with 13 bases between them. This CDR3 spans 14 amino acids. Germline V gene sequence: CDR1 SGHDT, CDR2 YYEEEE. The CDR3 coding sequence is TGTGCCAGCAGCATAACAGGGATCCGAAACACCATATATTTT. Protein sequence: CASSITGIRNTIYF.

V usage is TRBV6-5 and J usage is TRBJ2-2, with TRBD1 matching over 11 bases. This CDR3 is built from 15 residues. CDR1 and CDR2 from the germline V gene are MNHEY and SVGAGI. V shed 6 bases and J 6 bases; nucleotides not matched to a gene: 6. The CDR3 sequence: CASRQTGQGAGELFF. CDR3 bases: TGTGCCAGCAGACAGACGGGACAGGGGGCCGGGGAGCTGTTTTTT.

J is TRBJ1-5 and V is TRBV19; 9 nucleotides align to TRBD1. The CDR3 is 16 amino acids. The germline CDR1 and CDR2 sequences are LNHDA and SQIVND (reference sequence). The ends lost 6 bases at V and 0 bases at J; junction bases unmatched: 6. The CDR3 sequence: CASRTGTGNSNQPQHF. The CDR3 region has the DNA TGTGCCAGTAGGACCGGGACAGGGAATAGCAATCAGCCCCAGCATTTT.

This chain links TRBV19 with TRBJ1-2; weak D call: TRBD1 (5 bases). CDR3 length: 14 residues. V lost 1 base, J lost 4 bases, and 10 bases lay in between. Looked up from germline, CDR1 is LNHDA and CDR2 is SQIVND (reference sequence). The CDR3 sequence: CASSIAAGSYGYTF. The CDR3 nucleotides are TGTGCCAGTAGTATAGCAGCAGGGTCCTATGGCTACACCTTC.

CDR3 sequence reads: CSARAGNGYTF. CDR3 bases: TGCAGTGCTAGAGCAGGGAATGGCTACACCTTC. The gene calls are TRBV20-1 and TRBJ1-2, with a weak D call TRBD1 (5 bases). The V end lost 1 base, the J end lost 6 bases, and 6 bases lay between the germline ends. CDR3 length: 11 residues. The germline V gene has CDR1 DFQATT and CDR2 SNEGSKA (reference sequence).

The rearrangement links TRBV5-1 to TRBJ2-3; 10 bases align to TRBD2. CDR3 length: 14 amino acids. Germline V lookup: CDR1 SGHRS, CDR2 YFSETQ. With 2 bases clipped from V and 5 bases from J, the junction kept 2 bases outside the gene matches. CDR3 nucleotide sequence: TGCGCCAGCAGCTTAACTAGCGGGATAGATACGCAGTATTTT. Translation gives CASSLTSGIDTQYF.

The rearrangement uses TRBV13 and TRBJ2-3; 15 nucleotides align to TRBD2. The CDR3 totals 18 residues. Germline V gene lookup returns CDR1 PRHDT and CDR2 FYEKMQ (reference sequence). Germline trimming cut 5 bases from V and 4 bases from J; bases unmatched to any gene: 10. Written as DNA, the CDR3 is TGTGCCAGCAGCCTCGGACTAGCGGGAGGGCCAGGGCCAGATACGCAGTATTTT. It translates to CASSLGLAGGPGPDTQYF.

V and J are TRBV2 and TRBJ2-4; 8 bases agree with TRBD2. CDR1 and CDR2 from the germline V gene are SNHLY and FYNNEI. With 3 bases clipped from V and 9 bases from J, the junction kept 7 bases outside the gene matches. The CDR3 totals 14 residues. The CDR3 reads CASSERVAGSIQYF. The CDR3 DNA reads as TGTGCCAGCAGTGAGCGGGTAGCGGGAAGCATTCAGTACTTC.

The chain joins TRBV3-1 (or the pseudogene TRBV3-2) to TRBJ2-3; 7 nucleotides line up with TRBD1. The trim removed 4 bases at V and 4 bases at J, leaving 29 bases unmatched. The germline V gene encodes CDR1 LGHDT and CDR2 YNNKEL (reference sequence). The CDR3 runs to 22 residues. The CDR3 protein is CASSLRGTTRVPLSGVPDTQYF. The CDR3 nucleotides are TGTGCCAGCAGCCTCAGGGGGACAACCCGGGTGCCCCTCAGTGGAGTGCCAGATACGCAGTATTTT.

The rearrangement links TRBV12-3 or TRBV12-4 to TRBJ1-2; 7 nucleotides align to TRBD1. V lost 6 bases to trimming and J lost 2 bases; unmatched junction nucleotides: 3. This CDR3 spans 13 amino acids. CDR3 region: CASSRGQNYGYTF. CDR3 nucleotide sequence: TGTGCCAGCAGCCGGGGACAGAACTATGGCTACACCTTC.

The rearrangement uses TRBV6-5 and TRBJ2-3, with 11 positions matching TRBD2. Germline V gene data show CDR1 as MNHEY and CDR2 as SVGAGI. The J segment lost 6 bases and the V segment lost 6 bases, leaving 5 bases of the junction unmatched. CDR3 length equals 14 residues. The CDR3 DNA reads TGTGCCAGCAGGAGGGCTAGCGGGGGGGATACGCAGTATTTT. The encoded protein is CASRRASGGDTQYF.

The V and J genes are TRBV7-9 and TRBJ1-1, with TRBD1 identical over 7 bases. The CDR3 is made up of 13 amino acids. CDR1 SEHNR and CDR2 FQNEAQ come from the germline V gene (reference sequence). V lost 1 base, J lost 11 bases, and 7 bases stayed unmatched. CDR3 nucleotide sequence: TGTGCCAGCAGCTTAGAGGGGGCGTTGCCGGCTTTCTTT. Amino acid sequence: CASSLEGALPAFF.

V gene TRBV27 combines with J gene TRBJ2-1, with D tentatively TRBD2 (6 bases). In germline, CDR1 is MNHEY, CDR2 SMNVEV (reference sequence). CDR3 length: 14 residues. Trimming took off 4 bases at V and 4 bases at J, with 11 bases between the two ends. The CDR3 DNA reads TGTGCCAGCAGTTCGGGCGGGACGTACAATGAGCAGTTCTTC. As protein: CASSSGGTYNEQFF.

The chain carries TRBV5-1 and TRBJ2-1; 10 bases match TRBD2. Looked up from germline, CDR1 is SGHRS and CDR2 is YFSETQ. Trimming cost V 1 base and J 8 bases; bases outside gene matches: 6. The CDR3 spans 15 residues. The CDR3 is CASSLFSGGIDEQFF. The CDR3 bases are TGCGCCAGCAGCTTGTTTAGCGGGGGGATAGATGAGCAGTTCTTC. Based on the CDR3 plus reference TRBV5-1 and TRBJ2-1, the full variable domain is KAGVTQTPRYLIKTRGQQVTLSCSPISGHRSVSWYQQTPGQGLQFLFEYFSETQRNKGNFPGRFSGRQFSNSRSEMNVSTLELGDSALYLCASSLFSGGIDEQFFGPGTRLTVL.

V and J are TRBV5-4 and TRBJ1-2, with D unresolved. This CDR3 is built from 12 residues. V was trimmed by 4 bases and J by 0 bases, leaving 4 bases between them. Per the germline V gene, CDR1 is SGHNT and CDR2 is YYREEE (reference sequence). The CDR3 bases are TGTGCCAGCAGCCCCGCTAACTATGGCTACACCTTC. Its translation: CASSPANYGYTF.

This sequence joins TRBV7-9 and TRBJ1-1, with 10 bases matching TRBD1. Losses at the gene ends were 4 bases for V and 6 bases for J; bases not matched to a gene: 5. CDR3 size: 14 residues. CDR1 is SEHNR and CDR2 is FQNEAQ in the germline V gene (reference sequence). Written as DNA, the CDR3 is TGTGCCAGCAGCTCCCCCGGACAGGGGGCTGAAGCTTTCTTT. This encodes CASSSPGQGAEAFF.